The rows below give T cell receptor beta chains drawn from one sample of a study of blood T cell repertoires in COVID-19. Assay used: immunoSEQ multiplex PCR; TCRdb lists only in-frame clones, some missing. The table shows some 250,000 clones, with about nine tenths occurring only once. The sample consisted of peripheral blood. These receptors were taken from a man aged 60 to 69 with acute or convalescent COVID-19. Both conserved end residues are part of each CDR3. D genes are given only for firm matches.

v_call d_call cdr3_aa
TRBV9 NA CASSDKAGFTQPQHF
TRBV6-5 TRBD1 CASSYLGQGATGELFF
TRBV27 TRBD1 CASSLSTGPGNQPQHF
TRBV7-3 TRBD1 CASSVDRGSPLHF
TRBV5-1 TRBD2 CASSYLAGYQETQYF
TRBV29-1 TRBD2 CSAGRASGGNEQFF
TRBV18 NA CASSPWGSSQETQYF
TRBV5-1 NA CATRETNTGELFF
TRBV29-1 NA CSVEGDGQRNYGYTF
TRBV9 TRBD1 CASSVVEGQDTEAFF
TRBV29-1 NA CSVEQQDTVSYGYTF
TRBV30 NA CAWSFRRPTNEKLFF
TRBV5-6 TRBD2 CASSYSGSWGGGDTQYF
TRBV7-3 TRBD1 CASSLTQGRGHGYTF
TRBV2 TRBD1 CASSVDRVNEKLFF
TRBV5-5 TRBD1 CASSSNTGTDVSPLHF
TRBV7-2 NA CASSSPGYNSPLHF
TRBV6-1 NA CASSDYRSSGNTIYF
TRBV20-1 NA CSARAEGEQYF
TRBV9 TRBD1 CASSVAGQGVYSGNTIYF
TRBV30 NA CAWTPWANVLTF
TRBV7-6 TRBD2 CASSLRTSGQDTQYF
TRBV30 TRBD1 CAWSQLTGGYGYTF
TRBV6-5 NA CASRLYRARDNEQFF
TRBV7-8 TRBD1 CASSSDRGPYEQYF
TRBV12-5 NA CASASRFDIQYF
TRBV18 TRBD2 CASSPSGRTDGELFF
TRBV24-1 NA CATSDGTAEAFF
TRBV5-6 NA CASSLRGRGTDTQYF